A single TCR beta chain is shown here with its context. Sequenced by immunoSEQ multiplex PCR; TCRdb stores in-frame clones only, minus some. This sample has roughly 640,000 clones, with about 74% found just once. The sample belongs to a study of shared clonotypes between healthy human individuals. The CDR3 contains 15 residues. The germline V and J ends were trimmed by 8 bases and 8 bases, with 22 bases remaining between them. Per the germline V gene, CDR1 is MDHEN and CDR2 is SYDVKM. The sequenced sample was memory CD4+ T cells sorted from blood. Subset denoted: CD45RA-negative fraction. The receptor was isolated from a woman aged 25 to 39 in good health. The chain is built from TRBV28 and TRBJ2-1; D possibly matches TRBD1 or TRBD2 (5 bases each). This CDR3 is CASVKPGTQGHEQFF. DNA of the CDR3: TGTGCCAGCGTGAAACCCGGGACGCAAGGCCATGAGCAGTTCTTC.